These 20 T cell receptor beta chains were sequenced from one sample in a study of shared clonotypes between healthy human individuals. The protocol was immunoSEQ multiplex PCR, while the TCRdb copy is restricted to in-frame clones and leaves out a portion. Of approximately 2.5 million clones listed, around nine tenths are singletons. Sequencing was done on a sample of naive CD4+ T cells sorted from blood. Subset denoted: CD45RA+ positively selected. These receptors all stem from a man between 18 and 35 years old in good health.

The CDR3 sequence: CASSLVSGSNQPQHF. Written as DNA, the CDR3 is TGTGCCAGCAGCTTAGTTTCTGGGAGCAATCAGCCCCAGCATTTT. This rearrangement joins TRBV11-2 to TRBJ1-5; unclear D gene. The CDR3 loop spans 15 amino acids. Germline V CDR1 and CDR2: SGHAT, FQNNGV. Deletions cut 1 base from V and 1 base from J, with 8 bases between.

Only one count was recorded for this clone. This chain joins TRBV5-5 and TRBJ2-5; no definite D call. The germline CDR1 and CDR2 sequences are SGHKS and YYEKEE (reference sequence). Trimming took 4 bases from V and 4 from J, leaving 11 bases between them. CDR3 length: 13 amino acids. CDR3 protein: CASSQIVGETQYF. CDR3 DNA sequence: TGTGCCAGCAGCCAGATAGTCGGAGAGACCCAGTACTTC.

The V and J genes are TRBV5-1 and TRBJ1-1; D possibly corresponds to TRBD1 (5 bases). The ends were cut back, 0 bases at V and 2 bases at J, with 11 bases in the middle. The V gene's germline CDR1 is SGHRS and CDR2 YFSETQ. The CDR3 length is 15 residues. CDR3 coding DNA: TGCGCCAGCAGCTTGGGACAGCCAGGAAACACTGAAGCTTTCTTT. It translates to CASSLGQPGNTEAFF.

The CDR3 DNA sequence: TGCACCAGCAGCCAGGGTTGGGAGCGGGACAGGGAAAGGCACTATGGCTACACCTTC. This translates into CTSSQGWERDRERHYGYTF. The J gene is TRBJ1-2, the V gene TRBV1; the D call of TRBD1 is as the table states it, not checked on the DNA. TRBV1 has pseudogene status. The CDR3 length is 19 residues.

This clone was recorded only once. The chain recombines TRBV5-8 with TRBJ1-5, with 8 bases matching TRBD1. In germline, CDR1 is SGHTS, CDR2 YDEGEE. This CDR3 region has 16 residues. The V gene end was trimmed by 4 bases and the J gene end by 1 base; junction bases not matched to a gene: 7. CDR3 region: CASSRGQGRSNQPQHF. The CDR3 nucleotides are TGTGCCAGCAGCCGCGGACAGGGAAGGAGCAATCAGCCCCAGCATTTT.

The count of this clone is one. The rearrangement joins TRBV28 to TRBJ2-7; 7 bases map to TRBD1. Germline V gene lookup returns CDR1 MDHEN and CDR2 SYDVKM. This CDR3 is 13 amino acids long. J lost 0 bases, V lost 8 bases, and 4 bases had no gene match. For the CDR3, the DNA is TGTGCCAGCGAACAGGGGAGCTCCTACGAGCAGTACTTC. Translating gives CASEQGSSYEQYF.

The V call is TRBV10-3, the J call TRBJ1-2, with unresolved D. Trimming removed 2 bases from V and 1 base from J, with 8 bases in between. Germline V gene lookup returns CDR1 ENHRY and CDR2 SYGVKD. The CDR3 has 14 amino acids. CDR3 bases: TGTGCCATCAGTGAGCGGGGAGGTAACTATGGCTACACCTTC. Translation gives CAISERGGNYGYTF.

With regard to this clone: This sample includes further DNA sequences coding for the same CDR3. The chain has TRBV7-2 and TRBJ2-7; 13 bases fit TRBD2. Germline V CDR1 and CDR2: SGHTA, FQGNSA. V was pared by 6 bases and J by 4 bases, with 3 bases of the junction left unmatched. This CDR3 is 14 amino acids long. CDR3 region: CASSRTSGSYEQYF. CDR3 DNA sequence: TGTGCCAGCAGTCGGACTAGCGGGAGTTACGAGCAGTACTTC.

The V call is TRBV9, the J call TRBJ2-3, with D maybe TRBD2 (6 bases). Germline loops: CDR1 SGDLS, CDR2 YYNGEE. Deletions cut 5 bases from V and 0 bases from J, with 10 bases between. The CDR3 has 14 amino acids. CDR3 nucleotide sequence: TGTGCCAGCAGTAGCGGTTATAGCACAGATACGCAGTATTTT. It yields the protein CASSSGYSTDTQYF.

V and J are TRBV5-6 and TRBJ1-6; perhaps TRBD1 as D (6 bases). Between the trimmed V and J ends, which lost 4 bases and 7 bases, there was a span of 18 bases. Germline V gene data show CDR1 as SGHDT and CDR2 as YYEEEE. CDR3 length: 16 residues. The CDR3 region is CASSPWGRGTNSPLHF. CDR3 DNA: TGTGCCAGCAGCCCGTGGGGGAGGGGGACAAATTCACCCCTCCACTTT.

This sequence joins TRBV9 and TRBJ2-5; D gene uncertain. Germline CDR1 is SGDLS and CDR2 is YYNGEE. V shed 4 bases and J shed 2 bases, with 18 bases lying between them. CDR3 length: 16 amino acids. The CDR3 nucleotides are TGTGCCAGCAGCCCTAGTTTTTGGGTAAATCAAGAGACCCAGTACTTC. Amino acid sequence: CASSPSFWVNQETQYF.

This rearrangement joins TRBV19 to TRBJ2-2, with 10 bases matching TRBD1. Trimming removed 7 bases from V and 5 bases from J; junction bases left unmatched: 7. The CDR3 sequence is 15 residues long. The germline gives CDR1 LNHDA, CDR2 SQIVND (reference sequence). CDR3 sequence (DNA): TGTGCCAGTACGGGACAGGGGAGGGATACCGGGGAGCTGTTTTTT. Translating it yields CASTGQGRDTGELFF.

The V call is TRBV30, the J call TRBJ2-7, with 10 positions matching TRBD1. The CDR3 sequence is 16 residues long. V lost 4 bases and J lost 4; bases outside the gene matches: 13. CDR1 GTSNPN and CDR2 SVGIG come from the germline V gene (reference sequence). The CDR3 is CAWTATSRQGAYEQYF. The CDR3 nucleotides are TGTGCCTGGACCGCGACCTCCCGACAGGGGGCTTACGAGCAGTACTTC.

This clone was seen a single time. The sample has other DNA sequences that encode this CDR3 too. The chain links TRBV5-1 to TRBJ2-7; D unresolved. Trimming left V 0 bases short and J 3 bases short, with 7 bases between. CDR1 SGHRS and CDR2 YFSETQ come from the germline V gene. The CDR3 extends over 13 amino acids. The CDR3 loop is CASSLVGSYEQYF. The DNA for the CDR3 is TGCGCCAGCAGCTTGGTCGGCAGCTACGAGCAGTACTTC.

This clone showed up just a few times. The rearrangement uses TRBV6-5 and TRBJ1-2; D unclear. CDR3 length: 14 amino acids. Germline values: CDR1 MNHEY, CDR2 SVGAGI. Trimming pared 2 bases from V and 6 bases from J, leaving 13 bases between. CDR3 bases: TGTGCCAGCAGTTACGCTCAGACGCGGGATGGCTACACCTTC. Translated: CASSYAQTRDGYTF.

This sequence joins TRBV9 and TRBJ1-1; no definite D call. The germline CDR1 and CDR2 sequences are SGDLS and YYNGEE. V lost 2 bases and J lost 0, with 14 bases in between. This CDR3 contains 16 residues. The CDR3 DNA reads as TGTGCCAGCAGCGTTTTACCCGACCGGATGAACACTGAAGCTTTCTTT. This encodes CASSVLPDRMNTEAFF.

V usage is TRBV21-1 and J usage is TRBJ2-1; the table's D call TRBD2 went unverified against the DNA. TRBV21-1 counts as a pseudogene. There are 18 residues in the CDR3. The CDR3 DNA follows: TGTGCCAGCAGCAAAGGGGTTCGACGGGGGAGCTCCTACAATGAGCAGTTCTTC. This sequence encodes CASSKGVRRGSSYNEQFF.

The rearrangement links TRBV11-2 to TRBJ2-6, with D hard to call. The CDR3 runs 12 residues. Germline CDR1 SGHAT, CDR2 FQNNGV. Deletions cut 4 bases from V and 7 bases from J, with 5 bases between. Here the CDR3 reads CASSSPANVLTF. CDR3 nucleotide sequence: TGTGCCAGCAGCTCCCCCGCCAACGTCCTGACTTTC.

CDR3 coding DNA: TGCGCCAGCAGTGATTCAGATGGCTATGGCTACACCTTC. As protein: CASSDSDGYGYTF. The chain is built from TRBV10-2 and TRBJ1-2; no definite D call. Germline V lookup: CDR1 WSHSY, CDR2 SAAADI. The CDR3 contains 13 residues. V was shortened by 3 bases and J by 4 bases, with 9 bases between the two germline ends.

Concerning this clone: The identical CDR3 is also encoded by other nucleotide sequences in the sample. The chain has TRBV5-1 and TRBJ1-2; D remains ambiguous. CDR3 length equals 12 residues. V lost 4 bases and J 1 base, leaving 5 bases between the germline ends. The V gene's germline CDR1 is SGHRS and CDR2 YFSETQ. The CDR3 nucleotides read TGCGCCAGCAGCCGGGATAACTATGGCTACACCTTC. Translation gives CASSRDNYGYTF.